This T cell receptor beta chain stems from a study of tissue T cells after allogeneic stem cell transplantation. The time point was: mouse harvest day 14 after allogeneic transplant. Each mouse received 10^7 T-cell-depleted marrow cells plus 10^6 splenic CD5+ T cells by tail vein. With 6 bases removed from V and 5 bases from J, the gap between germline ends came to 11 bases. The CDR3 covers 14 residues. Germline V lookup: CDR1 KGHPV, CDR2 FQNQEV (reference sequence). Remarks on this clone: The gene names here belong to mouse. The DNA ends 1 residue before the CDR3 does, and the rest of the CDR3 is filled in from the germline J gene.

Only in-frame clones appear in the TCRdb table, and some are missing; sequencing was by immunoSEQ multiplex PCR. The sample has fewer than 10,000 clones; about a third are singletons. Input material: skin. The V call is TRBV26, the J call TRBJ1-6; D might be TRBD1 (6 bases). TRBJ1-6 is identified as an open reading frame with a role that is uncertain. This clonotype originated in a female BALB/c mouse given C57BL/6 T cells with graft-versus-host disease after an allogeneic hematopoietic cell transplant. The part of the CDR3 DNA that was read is TGTGCCAGCAGCCTTCAGGGGAATAATTCGCCCCTCTAC. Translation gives CASSLQGNNSPLY. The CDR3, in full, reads CASSLQGNNSPLYF.